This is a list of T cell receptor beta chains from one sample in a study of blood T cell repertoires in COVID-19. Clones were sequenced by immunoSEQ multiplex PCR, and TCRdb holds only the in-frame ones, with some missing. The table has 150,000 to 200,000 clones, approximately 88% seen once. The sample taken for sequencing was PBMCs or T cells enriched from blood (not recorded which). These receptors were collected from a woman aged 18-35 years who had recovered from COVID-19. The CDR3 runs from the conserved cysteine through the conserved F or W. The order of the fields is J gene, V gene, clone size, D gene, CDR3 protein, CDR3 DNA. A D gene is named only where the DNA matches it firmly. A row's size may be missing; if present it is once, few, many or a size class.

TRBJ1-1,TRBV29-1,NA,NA,CSVEKELNTEAFF,TGCAGCGTTGAAAAGGAGCTGAACACTGAAGCTTTCTTT
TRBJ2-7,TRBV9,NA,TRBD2,CASSVSPSGDSGEQYF,TGTGCCAGCAGCGTATCGCCTAGCGGGGATTCAGGCGAGCAGTACTTC
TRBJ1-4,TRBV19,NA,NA,CASSKSPGGRWTEKLFF,TGTGCCAGTAGTAAAAGCCCTGGAGGGAGATGGACGGAAAAACTGTTTTTT
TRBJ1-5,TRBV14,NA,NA,CASSPDQPQHF,TGTGCCAGCAGCCCTGATCAGCCCCAGCATTTT
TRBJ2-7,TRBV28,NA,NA,CASSWGDYEQYF,TGTGCCAGCAGTTGGGGGGACTACGAGCAGTACTTC
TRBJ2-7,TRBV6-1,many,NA,CASSEIGGVEEQYF,TGTGCCAGCAGTGAAATAGGGGGTGTGGAGGAGCAGTACTTC
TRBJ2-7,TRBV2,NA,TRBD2,CASRPNSGILNF,TGTGCCAGCAGACCTAATAGCGGGATTTTGAACTTC
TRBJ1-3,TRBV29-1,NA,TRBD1,CSAGTASGNTIYF,TGCAGCGCCGGGACAGCTTCTGGAAACACCATATATTTT
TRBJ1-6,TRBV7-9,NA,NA,CASSRDNSPLHF,TGTGCCAGCAGCCGGGATAATTCACCCCTCCACTTT
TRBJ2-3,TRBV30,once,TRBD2,CAWTGGNAQYF,TGTGCCTGGACGGGAGGGAACGCGCAGTATTTT
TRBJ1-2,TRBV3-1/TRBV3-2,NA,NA,CASSLYRGAGYGYTF,TGTGCCAGCAGCTTATACCGGGGTGCGGGCTATGGCTACACCTTC
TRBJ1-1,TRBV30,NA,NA,CAWSAQNTEAFF,TGTGCCTGGAGTGCCCAGAACACTGAAGCTTTCTTT